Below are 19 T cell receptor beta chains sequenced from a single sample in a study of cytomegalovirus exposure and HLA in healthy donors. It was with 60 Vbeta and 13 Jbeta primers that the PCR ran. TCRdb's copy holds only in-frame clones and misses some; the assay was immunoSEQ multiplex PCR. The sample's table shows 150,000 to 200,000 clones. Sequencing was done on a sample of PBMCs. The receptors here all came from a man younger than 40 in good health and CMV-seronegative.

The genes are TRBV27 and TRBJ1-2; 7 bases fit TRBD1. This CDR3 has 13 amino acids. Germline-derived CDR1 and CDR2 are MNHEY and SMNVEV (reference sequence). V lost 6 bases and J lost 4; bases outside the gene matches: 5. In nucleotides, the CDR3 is TGTGCCAGCAGCTCAGGGGGTTCCTATGGCTACACCTTC. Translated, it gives CASSSGGSYGYTF.

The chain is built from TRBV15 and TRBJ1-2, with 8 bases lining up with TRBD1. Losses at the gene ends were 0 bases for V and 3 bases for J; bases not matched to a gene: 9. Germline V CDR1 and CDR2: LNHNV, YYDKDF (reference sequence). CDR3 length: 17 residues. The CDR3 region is CATSRDYDRGRDYGYTF. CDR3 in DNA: TGTGCCACCAGCAGAGATTACGACAGGGGTCGTGACTATGGCTACACCTTC.

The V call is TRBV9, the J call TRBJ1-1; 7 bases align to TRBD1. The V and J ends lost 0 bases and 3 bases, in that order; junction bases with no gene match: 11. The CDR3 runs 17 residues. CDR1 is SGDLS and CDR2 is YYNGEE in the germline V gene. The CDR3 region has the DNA TGTGCCAGCAGCGTAGCTTCCCGGACAGGTTCATACACTGAAGCTTTCTTT. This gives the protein CASSVASRTGSYTEAFF.

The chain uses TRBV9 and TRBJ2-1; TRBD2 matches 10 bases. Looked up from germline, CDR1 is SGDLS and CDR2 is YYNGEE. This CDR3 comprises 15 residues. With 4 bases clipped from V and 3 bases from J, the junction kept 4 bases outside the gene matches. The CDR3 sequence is CASSPGLADYNEQFF. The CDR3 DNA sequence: TGTGCCAGCAGCCCTGGACTAGCGGACTACAATGAGCAGTTCTTC.

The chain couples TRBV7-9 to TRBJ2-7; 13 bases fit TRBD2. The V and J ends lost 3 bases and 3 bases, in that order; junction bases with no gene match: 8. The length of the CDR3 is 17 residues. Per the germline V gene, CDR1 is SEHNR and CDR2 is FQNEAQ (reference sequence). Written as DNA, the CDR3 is TGTGCCAGCAGCTTCGGACTAGCGGGAGTGGAAGACTACGAGCAGTACTTC. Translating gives CASSFGLAGVEDYEQYF.

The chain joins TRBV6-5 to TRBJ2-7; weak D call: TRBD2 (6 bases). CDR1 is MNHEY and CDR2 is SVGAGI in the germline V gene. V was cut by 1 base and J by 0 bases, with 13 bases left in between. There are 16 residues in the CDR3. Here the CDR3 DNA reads TGTGCCAGCAGTTACTACCCGGGGCGGGACTCCTACGAGCAGTACTTC. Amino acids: CASSYYPGRDSYEQYF.

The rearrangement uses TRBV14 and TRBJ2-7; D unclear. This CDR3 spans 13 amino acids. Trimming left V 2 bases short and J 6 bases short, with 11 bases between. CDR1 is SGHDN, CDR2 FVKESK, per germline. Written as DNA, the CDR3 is TGTGCCAGCAGCCAACAGTTTGGTGCCGAGCAGTACTTC. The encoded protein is CASSQQFGAEQYF.

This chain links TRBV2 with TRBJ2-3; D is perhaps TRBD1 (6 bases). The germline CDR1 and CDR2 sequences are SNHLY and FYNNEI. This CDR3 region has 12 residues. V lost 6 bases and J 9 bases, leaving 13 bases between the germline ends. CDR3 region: CASSPGEWTQYF. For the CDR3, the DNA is TGTGCCAGCAGCCCAGGGGAGTGGACGCAGTATTTT.

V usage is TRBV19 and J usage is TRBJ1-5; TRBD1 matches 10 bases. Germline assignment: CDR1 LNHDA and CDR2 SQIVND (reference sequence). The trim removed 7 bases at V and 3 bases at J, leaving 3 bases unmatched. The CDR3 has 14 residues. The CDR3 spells CASTDRGFNQPQHF. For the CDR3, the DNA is TGTGCCAGTACGGACAGGGGGTTCAATCAGCCCCAGCATTTT.

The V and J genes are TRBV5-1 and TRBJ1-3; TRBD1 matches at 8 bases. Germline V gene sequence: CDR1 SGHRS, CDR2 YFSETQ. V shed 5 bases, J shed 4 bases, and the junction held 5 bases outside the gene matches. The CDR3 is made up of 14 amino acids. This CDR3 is CASSPGTGGNTIYF. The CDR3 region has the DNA TGCGCCAGCAGTCCCGGGACAGGCGGAAACACCATATATTTT.

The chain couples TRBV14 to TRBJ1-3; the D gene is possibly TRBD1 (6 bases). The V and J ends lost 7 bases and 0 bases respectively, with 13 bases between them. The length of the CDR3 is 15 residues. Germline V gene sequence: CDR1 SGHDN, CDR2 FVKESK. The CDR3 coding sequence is TGTGCCAGCACCTTAAGGGGGAACTCTGGAAACACCATATATTTT. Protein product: CASTLRGNSGNTIYF.

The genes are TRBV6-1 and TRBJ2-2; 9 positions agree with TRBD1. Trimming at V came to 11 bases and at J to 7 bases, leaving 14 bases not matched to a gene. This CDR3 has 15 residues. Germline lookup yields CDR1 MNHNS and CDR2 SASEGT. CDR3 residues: CAATRTGVGGGELFF. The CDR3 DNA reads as TGTGCCGCAACCAGGACAGGGGTTGGTGGCGGGGAGCTGTTTTTT.

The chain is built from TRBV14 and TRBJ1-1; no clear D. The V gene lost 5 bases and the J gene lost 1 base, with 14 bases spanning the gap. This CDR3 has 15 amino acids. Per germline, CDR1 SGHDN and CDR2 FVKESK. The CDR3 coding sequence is TGTGCCAGCAGCACTAACCCCCCCGGGAACACTGAAGCTTTCTTT. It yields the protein CASSTNPPGNTEAFF.

The CDR3 spells CASSPDLFYNEQFF. The CDR3 DNA is TGCGCCAGCAGTCCGGACTTATTTTACAATGAGCAGTTCTTC. The chain carries TRBV5-1 and TRBJ2-1; the D gene is possibly TRBD2 (5 bases). V shed 5 bases and J shed 4 bases, with 13 bases lying between them. The CDR3 is 14 residues long. Per the germline V gene, CDR1 is SGHRS and CDR2 is YFSETQ.

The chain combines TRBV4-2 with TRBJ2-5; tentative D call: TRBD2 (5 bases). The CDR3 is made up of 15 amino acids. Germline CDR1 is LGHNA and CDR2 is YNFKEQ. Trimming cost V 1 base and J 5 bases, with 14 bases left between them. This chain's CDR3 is CASSQVEGPYETQYF. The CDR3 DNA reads TGTGCCAGCAGCCAAGTTGAGGGTCCGTATGAGACCCAGTACTTC.

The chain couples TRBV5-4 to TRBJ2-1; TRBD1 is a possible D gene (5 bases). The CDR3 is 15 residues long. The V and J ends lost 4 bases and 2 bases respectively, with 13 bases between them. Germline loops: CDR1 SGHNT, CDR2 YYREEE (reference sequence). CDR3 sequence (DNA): TGTGCCAGCAGCATCCCTCTAGGGGCCTACAATGAGCAGTTCTTC. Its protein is CASSIPLGAYNEQFF.

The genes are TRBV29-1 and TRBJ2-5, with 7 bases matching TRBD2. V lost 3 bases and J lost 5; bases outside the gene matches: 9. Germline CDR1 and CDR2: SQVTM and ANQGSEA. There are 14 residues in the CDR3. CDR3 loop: CSVDLGLVAETQYF. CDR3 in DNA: TGCAGCGTTGATTTAGGACTAGTGGCGGAGACCCAGTACTTC.

CDR3 in amino acids: CASSSERFGTDTQYF. DNA of the CDR3: TGTGCCAGCAGTTCGGAGAGATTCGGCACAGATACGCAGTATTTT. The V and J genes are TRBV5-6 and TRBJ2-3; D call uncertain. Germline V CDR1 and CDR2: SGHDT, YYEEEE. Trimming cost V 5 bases and J 1 base, with 14 bases left between them. The CDR3 spans 15 residues.

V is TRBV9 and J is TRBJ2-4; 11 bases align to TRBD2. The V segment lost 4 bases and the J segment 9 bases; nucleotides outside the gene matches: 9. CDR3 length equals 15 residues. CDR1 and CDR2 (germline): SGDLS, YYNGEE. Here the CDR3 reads CASSSETSGTSIQYF. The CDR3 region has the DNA TGTGCCAGCAGCTCGGAGACTAGCGGGACGAGCATTCAGTACTTC.